This entry describes one T cell receptor (beta chain). The CDR3 runs to 15 residues. In germline, CDR1 is GTSNPN, CDR2 SVGIG (reference sequence). The junction had 7 bases not matched to a gene; V was cut back by 2 bases and J by 9 bases. These data originate in a study of shared clonotypes between healthy human individuals. This table comes from immunoSEQ multiplex PCR, and its TCRdb copy is limited to in-frame clones, with some not included. The table records roughly 520,000 clones, around 96% of them present only once. This receptor was identified in a woman aged 25-40 years in good health. The rearrangement links TRBV30 to TRBJ2-1, with 13 bases identical to TRBD2. The sample consisted of naive CD4+ T cells sorted from blood. Subset noted: CD45RA+ positively selected. In DNA form, the CDR3 reads TGTGCCTGGAGTCGACTAGCGGGGGGATTGAGTGAGCAGTTCTTC. Protein product: CAWSRLAGGLSEQFF.